This T cell receptor (beta chain) emerged from a study of cytomegalovirus exposure and HLA in healthy donors (dated by TCRdb to 2017 to 2019). As for the study more broadly: An earlier analysis of approximately 600 of the donors reported about 250 Gb of sequence data and about 100 million unique TCR beta sequences from 190 million or so T cells. Class I and class II HLA loci were covered by the typing at four-digit resolution. Besides the first cohort of 500 to 700 subjects, a separate validation cohort made up of over a hundred different subjects was used. Using immunosequencing, the study profiled T cell repertoires from about 650 subjects and related those repertoires to cytomegalovirus serostatus. Roughly 290 gigabases of sequencing data and 70 million to 95 million unique TCR sequences made up an early release that covered some 640 HLA-typed donors. All discovery cohort repertoires had been generated using a single sequencing platform. The genetic ancestry cluster associated with self-reported Caucasian donors included 81% of the 300 to 400 genotyped donors. The aim of the study was to test whether cataloging public T cell receptors could identify signatures of past pathogen exposure. A handful of DR-DQ haplotypes were handled as single units for association and clustering because linkage in the cohort was strong. On average, roughly 240,000 unique TCR beta nucleotide sequences were sequenced per donor among about 400 genotyped donors of the cohort, with about 17% of those sequences being non-productive. The study combined high-throughput TCR immunosequencing, statistical association of individual TCRs with disease status, and machine learning to predict cytomegalovirus infection status. Donor age, sex, ethnicity and CMV serostatus were collected together with the repertoire data. The number of typed donors differed by locus: about 620-640 for A, B, C, DRB1 and DQB1; about 520 for DQA1; 600 to 610 for DPA1; and around 450 for DPB1. A later genetic analysis took genome-wide SNP genotypes for about three fifths of the 666 donors and used that subset as a discovery cohort. An earlier analysis of 587 of the donors used high-throughput TCR beta sequencing to judge whether each TCR beta V gene segment behaved as functional or pseudogenic. To study patterns of TCR occurrence, a later analysis re-analyzed previously published TCR beta repertoires from hundreds of donors and added high-resolution HLA genotyping. In the later analysis, no new phenotypic data were used to find candidate immune exposures; instead, reliance was placed on TCR beta sequences and their occurrence across donors.

Library preparation was by the immunoSEQ multiplex PCR assay. The multiplex PCR relied on a mix of 60 forward primers for TCR Vbeta segments and 13 reverse primers for TCR Jbeta segments. A multiplex PCR assay on genomic DNA amplified the CDR3 region of rearranged TCR beta genes. Amplified TCR beta libraries were sequenced as 87-base-pair reads on the Illumina HiSeq System. In the paper's pipeline: A later analysis counted about 80 million unique TCR beta chains across the approximately 700 repertoires, and some 11 million of these chains were shared by at least two donors. Raw reads were error-corrected and collapsed into unique sequences by a nearest-neighbor algorithm in which closely related sequences were merged to remove PCR and sequencing errors. CDR3 sequences were aligned to IMGT reference sequences to assign V, D and J gene segments. For a sequence to be retained, a match of at least six nucleotides to both a V gene segment and a J gene segment was required. Rearrangements were classified as productive when the CDR3 lacked stop codons and remained in frame with V and J, and all other rearrangements were classified as non-productive. CDR3 was defined by IMGT convention, running from the second conserved V-encoded cysteine to the conserved J-encoded phenylalanine. In an earlier analysis of around 640 of the donors, sequences lacking an unambiguous match to a single V gene segment were excluded. An earlier analysis of fewer than 650 of the donors classified V segments as functional when productive rearrangements were above 56.7% and as segregating when the standard deviation between donors was above 5%. A statistical classification framework was developed to diagnose cytomegalovirus status using the catalog of TCR beta chain sequences. In a later analysis, V and J genes were assigned by comparing TCR nucleotide sequences against IMGT/GENE-DB human TR gene sequences. In a later analysis, CDR3 sequences and most-parsimonious VDJ recombination scenarios were assigned using the TCRdist pipeline. In a later analysis, each TCR beta chain was defined by its CDR3 amino acid sequence together with its V-gene family, and reads lacking a unique V-gene family were excluded. In a later analysis, 500 to 650 highly shared, low-generation-probability nucleotide sequences were removed to address suspected cross-contamination and a sequencing artifact. For each public chain, a later analysis derived a clonal expansion index from normalized ranks of inferred template counts within each repertoire. A later analysis computed generation probabilities with a VDJ recombination model fitted to out-of-frame rearrangements, and checked the results against IGoR. A later analysis scored TCR-TCR, TCR-HLA and TCR-CMV co-occurrence with hypergeometric tests, applying a repertoire-size bias correction to TCR pairs. To estimate false discovery rates, a later analysis permuted the HLA or CMV assignments 20 times. A later analysis grouped co-occurring TCRs with DBSCAN, adding TCRdist sequence similarity when clustering within HLA-allele-positive subsets. Repertoires with fewer than 30,000 or more than 120,000 public chains were left out of co-occurrence clustering, as were several repertoires with anomalous nucleotide sharing. TCRdb mirrors the immuneACCESS table, restricted to in-frame sequences. Some clones are absent from its copies; in checked studies, under half trace to an unresolved V gene, and the reason for the others is unknown. That table supplies the V and J calls and clone size; D and trimming were determined from the DNA. The sample table contains about 130,000 clones; only one count was recorded for approximately 71% of them. The biggest ten clones account for approximately 2% of the sample.

Note on this clone: Its cognate antigen has yet to be identified. No per-base quality is available; no much larger clone lies one base away.

General conclusions and limits of the study: The presence/absence analyses assumed that sequencing depth was roughly uniform across donors, and that assumption may not be true. Specific HLA alleles were associated with 15,000 to 20,000 TCR beta sequences at a false discovery rate of 0.05 in a later analysis. Only TCR beta chains were sequenced in this cohort, and the absence of alpha or paired-chain data limited detectable features. Correlated functional status among segregating V segments might reflect linkage disequilibrium, but an unknown experimental factor could not be ruled out. A total of fewer than 200 TCR beta chains were listed by the study as associated with cytomegalovirus. A later analysis found that most CMV-associated TCR beta chains appeared HLA-restricted, with HLA associations seemingly driven largely by CMV exposure. The earlier analysis of nearly 600 of the donors excluded roughly 17 rarely observed V segments, including chromosome 9 orphons, because counts were too low. Three of the identified cytomegalovirus-associated TCR beta chains were confirmed in vitro to be specific for cytomegalovirus antigens. For the cohort, immune exposure information was limited to CMV serostatus. Several of the top co-occurrence clusters appeared to be linked to parvovirus B19, influenza, CMV and Epstein-Barr virus, according to a later analysis. Compared with the 666-donor mean, donors in an Asian-associated ancestry cluster had fewer N-insertions in productive TCRs, according to a later genetic analysis. The 87-base-pair reads could not distinguish some IMGT-functional V segments, including TRBV6-2 and TRBV6-3, so those segments were excluded. In a later analysis, the rate of TCR association differed among HLA loci, with DRB1 alleles having the most associated TCRs and HLA-C alleles having the fewest. A further reported finding was that TCR beta sequences accurately predicted the HLA-A and HLA-B alleles for most subjects in the first cohort. An association between a missense DCLRE1C variant and V-gene and J-gene trimming of TCR beta chains was found in a later genetic analysis and replicated in an independent cohort. Strong co-occurrence of HLA alleles, especially DR and DQ, made assigning TCR associations to individual alleles difficult. A later analysis found that HLA-associated TCR beta chains were more clonally expanded and had lower generation probabilities than equally common non-associated chains. The classifier was reported to diagnose cytomegalovirus status with high specificity and sensitivity in both the original cohort and the validation cohort. A cluster of highly shared sequence variants was judged likely to represent a technical artifact of the sequencing pipeline. The authors suggested that the approach could potentially be extended to other disease states and immunological phenotypes. In an earlier analysis of 587 of the donors, most TCR beta V segments appeared in productive rearrangements about 87% or about 30% of the time, broadly matching IMGT annotations. Because HLA typing was unavailable for some donors at each locus, only the typed subset was used in association tests. Most TCR sequences were observed very rarely across donors, whereas some public TCRs were present in many individuals.

For CDR1 and CDR2, the germline V gene lists SGHRS and YFSETQ. The CDR3 starts with the cysteine, ends with the phenylalanine, and has 13 residues. Solely the CDR3 DNA is kept, with 39 bases framed from the first base. Cut back by 7 bases and 0 bases, the V and J ends lie 10 bases apart. The cohort was made up of around 720 healthy bone marrow donors. All cohort members were sampled while nominally healthy, although unrecorded immune exposures were likely present. The donor tested CMV seronegative, placing the donor among the 350 or so seronegative members of the cohort. A peripheral blood sample was collected from each donor, and TCR beta sequencing was performed on peripheral blood mononuclear cells. Genomic DNA was extracted from the blood cell samples with the Qiagen DNeasy Blood Extraction Kit.

This clonotype was sampled from a man aged 25-40 years in good health and CMV-seronegative. Sequencing input: PBMCs. This sequence uses TRBV5-1 and TRBJ1-1; the D gene is unclear. The CDR3 region has the sequence CASGEGMNTEAFF. The DNA reads as follows: TGCGCCAGCGGAGAGGGAATGAACACTGAAGCTTTCTTT.